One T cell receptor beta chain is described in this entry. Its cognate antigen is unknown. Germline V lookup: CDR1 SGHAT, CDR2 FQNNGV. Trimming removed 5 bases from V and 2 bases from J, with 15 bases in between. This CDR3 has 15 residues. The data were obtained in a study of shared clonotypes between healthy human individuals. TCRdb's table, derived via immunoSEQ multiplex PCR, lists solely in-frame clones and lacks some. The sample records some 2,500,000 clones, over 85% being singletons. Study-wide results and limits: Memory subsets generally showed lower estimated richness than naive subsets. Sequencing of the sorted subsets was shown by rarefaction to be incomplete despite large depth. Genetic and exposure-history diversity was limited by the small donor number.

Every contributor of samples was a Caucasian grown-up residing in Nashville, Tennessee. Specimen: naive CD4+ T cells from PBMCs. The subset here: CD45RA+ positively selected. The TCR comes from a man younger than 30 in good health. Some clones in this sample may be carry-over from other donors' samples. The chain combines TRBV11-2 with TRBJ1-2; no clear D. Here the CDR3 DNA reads TGTGCCAGCAGCCGATACGTAGGGCGGAACTATGGCTACACCTTC. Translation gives CASSRYVGRNYGYTF.